This TCR beta chain is drawn from a study of blood T cell repertoires in COVID-19. Germline V gene data show CDR1 as SGHDT and CDR2 as YYEEEE. The length of the CDR3 is 10 residues. Trimming pared 8 bases from V and 12 bases from J, leaving 15 bases between. Some clones are missing from TCRdb's copy, which holds only in-frame ones; the method was immunoSEQ multiplex PCR. Here the sample spans 85,000 to 100,000 clones, around three quarters being singletons. The material sequenced was peripheral blood. This sequence was found in a woman aged 60-70 years in a cohort sampled during active or convalescent COVID-19. J is TRBJ2-7 and V is TRBV5-6, with a possible D match to TRBD2 (5 bases). DNA of the CDR3: TGTGCCAGAAGGCTAGCCTGGCGGTACTTC. Its translation: CARRLAWRYF.